This TCR beta chain is from a study of T-cell memory formation after mild COVID-19. Study-wide background: There were largely donor-specific TCR clusters. Study results and limitations: CD4+ clones that contracted lay mainly in CM and EM; CD8+ ones lay in EMRA. Second-wave clones peaking on day 37 lacked confirmed SARS-CoV-2 specificity.

Concerning this clonotype: Its antigen remains unknown.

CDR1 is SGDLS and CDR2 is YYNGEE in the germline V gene. V lost 4 bases and J lost 3, with 11 bases in between. This CDR3 has 13 residues. Using constant-segment primers, 5'RACE produced TCR alpha and TCR beta cDNA libraries carrying sample barcodes and UMIs. In TCRdb, the 5' RACE reads were re-called with MiXCR into one record per CDR3 protein. The data contain fewer than 650,000 distinct CDR3 sequences, 20% to 25% of them seen just once; the ten biggest clones take up around 8.4%. V usage is TRBV9 and J usage is TRBJ2-7; D is possibly TRBD2 (6 bases). This sequence was found in an adult woman who had mild COVID-19 (a few samples of this study predate the infection). Cell type and time point are not known. Sequencing was carried out using PBMCs or a T cell subset sorted from them (not recorded which). CDR3 sequence reads: CASSPGGDYEQYF. In nucleotides, the CDR3 is TGTGCCAGCAGCCCCGGCGGGGACTACGAGCAGTACTTC.